Following are 18 T cell receptor beta chains from one sample sequenced in a study of monozygotic twins with inflammatory bowel disease. TCRdb reprocessed the 5' RACE reads and reports one entry per CDR3 protein, with no DNA. The sample's table shows over 110,000 distinct CDR3 sequences. What was sequenced was blood. These receptors came from a human donor with ulcerative colitis or Crohn's disease, or a healthy co-twin of an affected twin (not recorded which).

The gene calls are TRBV11-2 and TRBJ2-1. Germline assignment: CDR1 SGHAT and CDR2 FQNNGV. CDR3 length: 16 residues. CDR3: CASSRSGFLIYNEQFF.

The chain links TRBV6-5 to TRBJ2-5; TCRdb proposes TRBD1, but this gene call is untestable without DNA. Germline CDR1 is MNHEY and CDR2 is SVGAGI. This CDR3 is built from 12 residues. This CDR3 reads CASSWGGETQYF.

J is TRBJ1-5 and V is TRBV20-1. Germline CDR1 and CDR2: DFQATT and SNEGSKA (reference sequence). This CDR3 region has 14 residues. The CDR3 loop is CSAKKSESNQPQHF.

V is TRBV9 and J is TRBJ1-6. Germline lookup yields CDR1 SGDLS and CDR2 YYNGEE. The CDR3 is 16 amino acids. The CDR3 here is CASSATRNSYNSPLHF.

J is TRBJ1-2 and V is TRBV6-5; no DNA is available, so the TRBD1 call from TCRdb remains unchecked. The germline CDR1 and CDR2 sequences are MNHEY and SVGAGI. This CDR3 contains 15 residues. Here the CDR3 reads CASSSAGVGDYGYTF.

The rearrangement uses TRBV5-5 and TRBJ2-7; the D call of TRBD2 rests on TCRdb alone, since no DNA is present to check it. CDR1 is SGHKS and CDR2 is YYEKEE in the germline V gene (reference sequence). The CDR3 sequence is 13 residues long. The CDR3 sequence: CASSFGTAGDQYF.

V is TRBV7-9 and J is TRBJ2-7; TCRdb returns TRBD1, unconfirmable since there is no DNA. The germline V gene encodes CDR1 SEHNR and CDR2 FQNEAQ (reference sequence). The CDR3 extends over 15 amino acids. CDR3 loop: CASSFRGQGAYEQYF.

The chain has TRBV5-1 and TRBJ2-5; no DNA is available, so the TRBD1 call from TCRdb remains unchecked. Germline V gene lookup returns CDR1 SGHRS and CDR2 YFSETQ. The CDR3 has 15 residues. CDR3 sequence reads: CASSEFGTGVETQYF. Full variable domain (missing parts from reference TRBV5-1 and TRBJ2-5): KAGVTQTPRYLIKTRGQQVTLSCSPISGHRSVSWYQQTPGQGLQFLFEYFSETQRNKGNFPGRFSGRQFSNSRSEMNVSTLELGDSALYLCASSEFGTGVETQYFGPGTRLLVL.

The chain recombines TRBV5-1 with TRBJ2-5; TCRdb's D call, TRBD1, is unchecked because there is no DNA. CDR3 size: 15 residues. The germline V gene has CDR1 SGHRS and CDR2 YFSETQ. The CDR3 reads CASSLVGKGEETQYF.

The CDR3 sequence: CASSLGGGAGYTF. V gene TRBV7-2 combines with J gene TRBJ1-2; TCRdb's assignment of TRBD1 cannot be checked, as there is no DNA. The germline V gene has CDR1 SGHTA and CDR2 FQGNSA. CDR3 length equals 13 residues.

This sequence joins TRBV5-1 and TRBJ2-7; TCRdb calls TRBD2, which cannot be checked without DNA. The CDR3 consists of 13 residues. Germline lookup yields CDR1 SGHRS and CDR2 YFSETQ. CDR3 amino acids: CASSTRTSYEQYF.

The genes are TRBV20-1 and TRBJ1-5. The germline CDR1 and CDR2 sequences are DFQATT and SNEGSKA (reference sequence). The CDR3 is made up of 14 amino acids. The chain's CDR3 is CSAASGFSNQPQHF.

V gene TRBV6-5 combines with J gene TRBJ2-1; as DNA is missing, the TRBD1 call by TCRdb cannot be tested. The CDR3 has 15 residues. Germline CDR1 reads MNHEY; CDR2 reads SVGAGI. CDR3 in amino acids: CASQLMGQGGDEQFF.

The chain carries TRBV10-3 and TRBJ1-1; TCRdb picks TRBD1, but there is no DNA to check that call. Germline V gene lookup returns CDR1 ENHRY and CDR2 SYGVKD. The CDR3 is 14 amino acids. CDR3 residues: CAIGTPDRVTEAFF.

V gene TRBV6-1 combines with J gene TRBJ2-7; TCRdb indicates TRBD1, and absent DNA this call remains unverified. Germline V lookup: CDR1 MNHNS, CDR2 SASEGT. The CDR3 extends over 15 amino acids. The CDR3 loop reads CASSLWTGGSDEQYF.

The chain uses TRBV4-3 and TRBJ2-3; without DNA, the TCRdb call of TRBD1 cannot be checked. This CDR3 has 15 amino acids. Per germline, CDR1 LGHNA and CDR2 YSLEER. Here the CDR3 reads CASSQGGEAADTQYF.

The chain recombines TRBV30 with TRBJ2-1; the TCRdb call, TRBD2, lacks DNA for checking. Germline CDR1 reads GTSNPN; CDR2 reads SVGIG (reference sequence). The CDR3 runs to 14 residues. The CDR3 loop reads CAWGRASLYNEQFF.

The chain combines TRBV5-4 with TRBJ1-4. Per the germline V gene, CDR1 is SGHNT and CDR2 is YYREEE (reference sequence). The CDR3 sequence is 14 residues long. The CDR3 loop reads CASSPAPLDEKLFF.